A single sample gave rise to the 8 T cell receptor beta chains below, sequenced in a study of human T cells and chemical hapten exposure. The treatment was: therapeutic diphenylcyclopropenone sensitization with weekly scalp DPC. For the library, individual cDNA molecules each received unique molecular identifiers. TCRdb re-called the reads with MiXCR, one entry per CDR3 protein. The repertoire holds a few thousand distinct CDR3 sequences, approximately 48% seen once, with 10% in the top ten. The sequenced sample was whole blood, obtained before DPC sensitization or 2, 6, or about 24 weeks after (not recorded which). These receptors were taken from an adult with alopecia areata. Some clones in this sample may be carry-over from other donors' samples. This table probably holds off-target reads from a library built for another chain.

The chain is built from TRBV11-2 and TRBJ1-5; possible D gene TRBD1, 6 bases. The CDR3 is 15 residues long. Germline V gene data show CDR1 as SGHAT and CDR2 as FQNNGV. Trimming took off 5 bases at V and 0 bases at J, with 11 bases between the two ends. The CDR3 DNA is TGTGCCAGCAGCGTGGGGGCGGATAGCAATCAGCCCCAGCATTTT. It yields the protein CASSVGADSNQPQHF.

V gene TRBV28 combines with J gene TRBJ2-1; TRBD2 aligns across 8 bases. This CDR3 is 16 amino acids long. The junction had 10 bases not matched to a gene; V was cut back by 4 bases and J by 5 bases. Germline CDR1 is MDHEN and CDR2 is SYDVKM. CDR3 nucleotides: TGTGCCAGCAGTTCCGCGGGGGGACGAAAACACAATGAGCAGTTCTTC. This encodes CASSSAGGRKHNEQFF.

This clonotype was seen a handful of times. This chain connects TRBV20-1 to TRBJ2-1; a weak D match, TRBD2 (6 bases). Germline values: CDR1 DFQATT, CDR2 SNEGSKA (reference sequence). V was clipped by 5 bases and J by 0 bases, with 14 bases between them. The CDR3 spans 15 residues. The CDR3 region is CSAPTSTSSYNEQFF. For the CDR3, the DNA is TGCAGTGCTCCGACTAGTACTAGCTCCTACAATGAGCAGTTCTTC.

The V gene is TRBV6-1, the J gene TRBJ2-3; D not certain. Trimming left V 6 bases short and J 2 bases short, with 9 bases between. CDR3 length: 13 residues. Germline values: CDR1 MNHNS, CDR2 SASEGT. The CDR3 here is CASRERFTDTQYF. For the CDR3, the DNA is TGTGCCAGCAGGGAGCGTTTCACAGATACGCAGTATTTT.

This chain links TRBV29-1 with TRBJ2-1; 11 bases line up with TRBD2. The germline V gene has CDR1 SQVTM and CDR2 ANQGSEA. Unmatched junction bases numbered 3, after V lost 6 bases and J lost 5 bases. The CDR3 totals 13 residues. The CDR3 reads CSVTSGVDNEQFF. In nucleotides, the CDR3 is TGCAGCGTGACTAGCGGGGTTGACAATGAGCAGTTCTTC.

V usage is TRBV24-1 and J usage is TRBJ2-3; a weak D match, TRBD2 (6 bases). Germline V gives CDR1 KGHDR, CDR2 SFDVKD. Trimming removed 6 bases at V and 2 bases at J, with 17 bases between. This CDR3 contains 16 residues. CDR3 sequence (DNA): TGTGCCACCAGTTGGGTCCAAACGGGACTCACAGATACGCAGTATTTT. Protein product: CATSWVQTGLTDTQYF.

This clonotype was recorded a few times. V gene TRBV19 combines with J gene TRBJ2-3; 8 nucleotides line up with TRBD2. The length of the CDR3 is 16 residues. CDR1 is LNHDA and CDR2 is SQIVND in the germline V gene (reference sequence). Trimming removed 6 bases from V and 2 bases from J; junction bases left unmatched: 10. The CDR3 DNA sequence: TGTGCCAGTAGAACCTCCGGACTAGCTCTCACAGATACGCAGTATTTT. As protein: CASRTSGLALTDTQYF.

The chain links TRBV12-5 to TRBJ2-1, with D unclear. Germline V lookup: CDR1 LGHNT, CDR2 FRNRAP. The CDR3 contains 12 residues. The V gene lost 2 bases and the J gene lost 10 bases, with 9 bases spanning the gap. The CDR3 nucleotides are TGTGCTAGTGGTTTGCTCCCAACGGAGCAGTTCTTC. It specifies CASGLLPTEQFF.